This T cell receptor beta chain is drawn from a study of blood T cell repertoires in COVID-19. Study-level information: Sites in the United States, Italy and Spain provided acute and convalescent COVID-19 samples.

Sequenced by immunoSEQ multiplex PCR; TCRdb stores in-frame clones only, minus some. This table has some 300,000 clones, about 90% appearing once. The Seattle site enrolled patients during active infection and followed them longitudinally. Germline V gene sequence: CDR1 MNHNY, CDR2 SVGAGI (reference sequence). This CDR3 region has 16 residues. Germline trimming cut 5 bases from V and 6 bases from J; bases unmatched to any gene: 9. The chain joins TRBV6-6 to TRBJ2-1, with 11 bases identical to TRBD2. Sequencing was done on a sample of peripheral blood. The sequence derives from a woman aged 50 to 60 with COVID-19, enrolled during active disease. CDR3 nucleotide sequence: TGTGCCAGCAGTCGAGACGGGACTAGCGGAACCAATGAGCAGTTCTTC. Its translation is CASSRDGTSGTNEQFF.